A single sample gave rise to the 15 T cell receptor beta chains below, sequenced in a study of CD8 T cells in ankylosing spondylitis. Whole-study findings and limits: The study identified a TCR beta motif of roughly eight highly homologous variants that appeared characteristic of ankylosing spondylitis blood.

TCRdb reprocessed the 5' RACE reads with MiXCR, giving one entry per CDR3 protein. This sample has about 500,000 distinct CDR3 sequences; about 5.2% occur once, and the top ten carry roughly 3.5%. No antigens are known for them. Source material: blood, either unsorted or a sorted T cell fraction (not recorded which). The receptors stem from a male donor with ankylosing spondylitis.

This clonotype came up many times. This rearrangement joins TRBV5-5 to TRBJ2-1; D possibly corresponds to TRBD2 (6 bases). Germline values: CDR1 SGHKS, CDR2 YYEKEE (reference sequence). V was shortened by 7 bases and J by 4 bases, with 9 bases between the two germline ends. The CDR3 extends over 12 amino acids. CDR3 amino acids: CASEAGYNEQFF. CDR3 nucleotide sequence: TGTGCCAGCGAGGCGGGATACAATGAGCAGTTCTTC.

The sample holds many counts of this clonotype. The chain joins TRBV18 to TRBJ2-1, with 10 bases aligning to TRBD2. With 3 bases clipped from V and 4 bases from J, the junction kept 12 bases outside the gene matches. Germline lookup yields CDR1 KGHSH and CDR2 LQKENI. This CDR3 contains 18 residues. The CDR3 sequence: CASSPALAGRIGYNEQFF. Written as DNA, the CDR3 is TGTGCCAGCTCACCGGCACTAGCGGGAAGAATAGGGTACAATGAGCAGTTCTTC.

In this sample, this clonotype turned up a few times. The rearrangement joins TRBV20-1 to TRBJ2-1; 9 bases map to TRBD2. The CDR3 has 15 amino acids. J was trimmed by 1 base and V by 5 bases; bases with no gene match: 6. CDR1 is DFQATT, CDR2 SNEGSKA, per germline (reference sequence). The CDR3 spells CSASRLAESYNEQFF. The CDR3 coding sequence is TGCAGTGCTTCTAGACTAGCGGAATCCTACAATGAGCAGTTCTTC.

This clonotype showed up many times. The chain uses TRBV29-1 and TRBJ2-2; 8 bases fit TRBD1. The length of the CDR3 is 16 residues. Trimming cost V 4 bases and J 3 bases; bases outside gene matches: 10. Per the germline V gene, CDR1 is SQVTM and CDR2 is ANQGSEA. CDR3: CSVATGGDRYTGELFF. CDR3 nucleotide sequence: TGCAGCGTTGCTACGGGTGGGGACAGGTACACCGGGGAGCTGTTTTTT.

This clonotype was seen many times. This chain joins TRBV10-3 and TRBJ2-2; 9 nucleotides agree with TRBD2. Germline V gives CDR1 ENHRY, CDR2 SYGVKD. The junction had 7 bases not matched to a gene; V was cut back by 4 bases and J by 4 bases. This CDR3 comprises 16 residues. This chain's CDR3 is CAISGTSVVGTGELFF. DNA for the CDR3: TGTGCCATCAGTGGGACTAGCGTTGTAGGCACCGGGGAGCTGTTTTTT.

This clonotype appeared many times. The chain employs TRBV24-1 and TRBJ2-7; D gene uncertain. Germline CDR1 reads KGHDR; CDR2 reads SFDVKD. The CDR3 is 12 residues long. With 4 bases removed from V and 3 bases from J, the gap between germline ends came to 6 bases. The CDR3 DNA sequence: TGTGCCACCAGTGAAGGTCTCTACGAGCAGTACTTC. This gives the protein CATSEGLYEQYF.

The table lists this clonotype with a few counts. The chain has TRBV3-1 and TRBJ2-1; D is ambiguous. Germline CDR1 is LGHDT and CDR2 is YNNKEL (reference sequence). Trimming removed 4 bases from V and 0 bases from J, with 10 bases in between. This CDR3 is built from 15 residues. CDR3 DNA: TGTGCCAGCAGCCTTATTACCGGCTCCTACAATGAGCAGTTCTTC. Protein sequence: CASSLITGSYNEQFF.

The rearrangement joins TRBV19 to TRBJ1-5; D not resolved. This CDR3 spans 16 amino acids. Germline CDR1 reads LNHDA; CDR2 reads SQIVND (reference sequence). V shed 4 bases and J shed 1 base, with 14 bases lying between them. CDR3 nucleotides: TGTGCCAGTAGTACCATAAAGACACCCAGCAATCAGCCCCAGCATTTT. It codes for CASSTIKTPSNQPQHF. Variable domain in full (rest from reference TRBV19 and TRBJ1-5): DGGITQSPKYLFRKEGQNVTLSCEQNLNHDAMYWYRQDPGQGLRLIYYSQIVNDFQKGDIAEGYSVSREKKESFPLTVTSAQKNPTAFYLCASSTIKTPSNQPQHFGDGTRLSIL.

This clonotype was detected many times. This chain joins TRBV7-9 and TRBJ2-1, with 8 bases lining up with TRBD1. From germline, CDR1 is SEHNR and CDR2 FQNEAQ (reference sequence). This CDR3 has 15 residues. Trimming cost V 4 bases and J 4 bases; bases outside gene matches: 6. As DNA, the CDR3 is TGTGCCAGCAGCTCACTCCGGGACAGGTACAATGAGCAGTTCTTC. Protein sequence: CASSSLRDRYNEQFF.

This clonotype showed up many times. V usage is TRBV28 and J usage is TRBJ2-1, with 9 nucleotides matching TRBD1. Germline CDR1 MDHEN, CDR2 SYDVKM. This CDR3 region has 15 residues. V shed 4 bases, J shed 6 bases, and the junction held 7 bases outside the gene matches. CDR3 nucleotide sequence: TGTGCCAGCAGTTACCGGGACAGGGAGATCAATGAGCAGTTCTTC. Protein sequence: CASSYRDREINEQFF.

This clonotype was observed many times. The chain joins TRBV5-1 to TRBJ1-2; D possibly corresponds to TRBD1 (6 bases). Trimming shortened V by 0 bases and J by 7 bases, and 10 bases separated the two germline ends. Germline V gives CDR1 SGHRS, CDR2 YFSETQ. CDR3 length equals 13 residues. As DNA, the CDR3 is TGCGCCAGCAGCTTGGTCGGGGGCACTGGCTACACCTTC. Amino acids: CASSLVGGTGYTF.

This clonotype appeared many times. The genes are TRBV9 and TRBJ2-2; D might be TRBD2 (5 bases). Germline V lookup: CDR1 SGDLS, CDR2 YYNGEE. The CDR3 runs to 14 residues. V dropped 3 bases and J dropped 3 bases, with 9 bases sitting between them. The CDR3 region is CASSAGDYTGELFF. The DNA of the CDR3 is TGTGCCAGCAGCGCCGGGGATTACACCGGGGAGCTGTTTTTT.

This clonotype was recorded a few times. The rearrangement uses TRBV5-1 and TRBJ2-1; D tentatively reads TRBD1 or TRBD2 (5 bases each). V was shortened by 3 bases and J by 5 bases, with 15 bases between the two germline ends. Germline lookup yields CDR1 SGHRS and CDR2 YFSETQ. CDR3 size: 15 residues. DNA of the CDR3: TGCGCCAGCAGCTCCGACGGGGCTGGAGACAATGAGCAGTTCTTC. Amino acids: CASSSDGAGDNEQFF.

This clonotype was counted between two and nine times. The chain joins TRBV9 to TRBJ2-1, with a tentative D call TRBD2 (5 bases). V was trimmed by 5 bases and J by 0 bases, leaving 9 bases between them. CDR1 and CDR2 from the germline V gene are SGDLS and YYNGEE. The CDR3 is made up of 14 amino acids. The CDR3 loop is CASRAVSSYNEQFF. CDR3 nucleotides: TGTGCCAGCAGAGCGGTTAGCTCCTACAATGAGCAGTTCTTC.

This clonotype appeared a few times. The V call is TRBV11-1, the J call TRBJ2-7; D call uncertain. Germline CDR1 is SGHAT and CDR2 is FQDESV (reference sequence). The CDR3 is 15 residues long. Between the trimmed V and J ends, which lost 3 bases and 5 bases, there was a span of 17 bases. The CDR3 is CASSFPEMGRDEQYF. DNA of the CDR3: TGTGCCAGCAGCTTCCCCGAGATGGGAAGAGACGAGCAGTACTTC.